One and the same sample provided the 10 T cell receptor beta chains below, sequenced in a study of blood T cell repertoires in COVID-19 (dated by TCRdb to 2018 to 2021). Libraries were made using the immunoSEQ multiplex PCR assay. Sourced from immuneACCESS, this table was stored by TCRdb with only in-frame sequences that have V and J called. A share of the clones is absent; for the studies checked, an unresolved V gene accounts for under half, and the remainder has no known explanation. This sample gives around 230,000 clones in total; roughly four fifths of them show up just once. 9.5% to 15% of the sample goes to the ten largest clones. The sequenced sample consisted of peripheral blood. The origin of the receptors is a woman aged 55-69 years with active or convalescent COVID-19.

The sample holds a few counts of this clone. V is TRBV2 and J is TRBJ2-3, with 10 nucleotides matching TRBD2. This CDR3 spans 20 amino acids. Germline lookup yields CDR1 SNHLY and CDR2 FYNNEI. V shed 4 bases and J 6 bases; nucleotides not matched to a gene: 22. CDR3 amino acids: CASSGPKSSGGSPGMDTQYF. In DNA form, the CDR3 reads TGTGCCAGCAGTGGGCCTAAGTCTAGCGGGGGATCCCCAGGAATGGATACGCAGTATTTT.

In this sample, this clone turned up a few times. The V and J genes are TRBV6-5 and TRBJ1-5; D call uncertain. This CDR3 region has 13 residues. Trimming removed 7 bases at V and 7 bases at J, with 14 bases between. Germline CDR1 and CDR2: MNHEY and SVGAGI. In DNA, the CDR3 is TGTGCCAGCATTACCGGAGGAGGACAGCCCCAGCATTTT. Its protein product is CASITGGGQPQHF.

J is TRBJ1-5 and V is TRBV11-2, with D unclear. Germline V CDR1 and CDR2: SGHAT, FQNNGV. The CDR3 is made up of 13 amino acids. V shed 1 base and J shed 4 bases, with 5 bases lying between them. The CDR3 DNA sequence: TGTGCCAGCAGCTTAGCTCCTAATCAGCCCCAGCATTTT. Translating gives CASSLAPNQPQHF.

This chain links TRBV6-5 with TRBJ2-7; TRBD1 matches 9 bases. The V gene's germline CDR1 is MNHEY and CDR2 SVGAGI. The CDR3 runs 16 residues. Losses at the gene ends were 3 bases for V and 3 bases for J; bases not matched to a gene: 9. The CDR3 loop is CASSYTGGVGGYEQYF. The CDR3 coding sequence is TGTGCCAGCAGTTATACAGGGGGCGTAGGGGGCTACGAGCAGTACTTC.

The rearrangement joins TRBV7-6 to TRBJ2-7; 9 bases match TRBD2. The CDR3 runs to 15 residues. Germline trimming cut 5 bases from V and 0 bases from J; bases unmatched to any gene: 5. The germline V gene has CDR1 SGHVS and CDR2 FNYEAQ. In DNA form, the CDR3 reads TGTGCCAGCAGCGTTAGCGGGGGATACTCCTACGAGCAGTACTTC. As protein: CASSVSGGYSYEQYF.

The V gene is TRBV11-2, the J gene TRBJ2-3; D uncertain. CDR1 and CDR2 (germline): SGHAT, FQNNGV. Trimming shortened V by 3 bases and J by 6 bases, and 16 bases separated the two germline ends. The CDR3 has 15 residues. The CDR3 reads CASSFSPLSLDTQYF. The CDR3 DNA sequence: TGTGCCAGCAGCTTCTCCCCACTATCTCTCGATACGCAGTATTTT.

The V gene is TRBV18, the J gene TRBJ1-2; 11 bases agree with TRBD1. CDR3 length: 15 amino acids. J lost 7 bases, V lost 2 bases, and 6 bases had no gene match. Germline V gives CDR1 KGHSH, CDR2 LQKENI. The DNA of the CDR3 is TGTGCCAGCTCACCAGCGCCGGGACAGGGGGGTGGCTACACCTTC. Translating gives CASSPAPGQGGGYTF.

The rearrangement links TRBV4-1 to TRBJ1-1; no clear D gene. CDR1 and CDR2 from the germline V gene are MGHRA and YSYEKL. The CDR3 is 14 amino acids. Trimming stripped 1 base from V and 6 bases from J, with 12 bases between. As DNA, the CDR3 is TGCGCCAGCAGCCAAGGGGTCCAGGCCGCTGAAGCTTTCTTT. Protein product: CASSQGVQAAEAFF.

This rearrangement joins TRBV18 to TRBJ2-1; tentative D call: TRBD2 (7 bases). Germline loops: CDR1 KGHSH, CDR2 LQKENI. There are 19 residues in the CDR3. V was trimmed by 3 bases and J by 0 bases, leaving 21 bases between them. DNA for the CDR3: TGTGCCAGCTCACCGAAACAACAGGGACTACTAAGCTCCTACAATGAGCAGTTCTTC. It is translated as CASSPKQQGLLSSYNEQFF.

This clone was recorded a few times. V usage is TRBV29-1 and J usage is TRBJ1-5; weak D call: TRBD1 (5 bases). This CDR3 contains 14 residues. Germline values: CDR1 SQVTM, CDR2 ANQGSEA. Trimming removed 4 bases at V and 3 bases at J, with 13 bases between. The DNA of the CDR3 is TGCAGCGTTGCGGGTGGTGGGGCCAATCAGCCCCAGCATTTT. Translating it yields CSVAGGGANQPQHF.